One T cell receptor (beta chain) is described in this entry. Its antigen is unknown. The study ran its PCR with 60 Vbeta and 13 Jbeta primers. The method was immunoSEQ multiplex PCR; TCRdb's version includes in-frame clones alone and lacks a portion of them. The profile shows roughly 77,000 clones, approximately 79% of them singletons. This entry is derived from a study of cytomegalovirus exposure and HLA in healthy donors. Overall study: Unique TCR beta sequences numbering some 120 million came from around 180 million T cells in an earlier analysis. Ancestry clustering placed around four fifths of several hundred genotyped donors in the Caucasian-associated cluster.

With 2 bases removed from V and 5 bases from J, the gap between germline ends came to 12 bases. The CDR3 consists of 15 residues. The germline CDR1 and CDR2 sequences are MNHNY and SVGAGI (reference sequence). General observations from the study: With later analysis, a missense DCLRE1C variant became linked to TCR beta V- and J-gene trimming.

The chain has TRBV6-6 and TRBJ1-4, with D perhaps matching TRBD1 (6 bases). The receptor's source is a woman aged 40 to 49 in good health and CMV-seropositive. The sample taken for sequencing was PBMCs. CDR3 sequence: CASSYTRGYNEKLFF. CDR3 bases: TGTGCCAGCAGTTACACAAGGGGGTACAATGAAAAACTGTTTTTT.